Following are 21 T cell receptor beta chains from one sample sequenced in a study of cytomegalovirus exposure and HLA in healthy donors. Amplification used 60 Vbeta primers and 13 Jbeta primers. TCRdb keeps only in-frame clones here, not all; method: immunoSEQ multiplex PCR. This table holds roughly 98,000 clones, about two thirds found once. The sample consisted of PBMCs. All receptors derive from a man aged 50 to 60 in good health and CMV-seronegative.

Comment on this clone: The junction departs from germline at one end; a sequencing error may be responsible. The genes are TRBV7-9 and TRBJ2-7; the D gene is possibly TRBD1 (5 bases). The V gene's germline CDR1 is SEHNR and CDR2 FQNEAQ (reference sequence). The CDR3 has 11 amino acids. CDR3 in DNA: TGTGCCAGCAGCCAAGGACACGACGAGCACTTC. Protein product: CASSQGHDEHF.

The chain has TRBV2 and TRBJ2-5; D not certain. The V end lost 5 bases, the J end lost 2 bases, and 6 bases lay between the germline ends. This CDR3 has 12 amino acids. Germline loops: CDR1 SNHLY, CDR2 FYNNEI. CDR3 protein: CASSPTQETQYF. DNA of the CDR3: TGTGCCAGCAGTCCCACTCAAGAGACCCAGTACTTC.

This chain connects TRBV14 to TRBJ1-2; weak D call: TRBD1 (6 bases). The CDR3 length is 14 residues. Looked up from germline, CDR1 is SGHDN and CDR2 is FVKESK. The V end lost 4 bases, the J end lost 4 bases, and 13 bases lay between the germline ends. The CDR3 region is CASSRDTGFYGYTF. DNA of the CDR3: TGTGCCAGCAGCCGGGACACAGGGTTCTATGGCTACACCTTC.

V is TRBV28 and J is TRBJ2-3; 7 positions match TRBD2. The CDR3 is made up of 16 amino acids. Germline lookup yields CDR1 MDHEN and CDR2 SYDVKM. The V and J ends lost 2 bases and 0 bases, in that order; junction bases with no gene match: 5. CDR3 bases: TGTGCCAGCAGTTTACGAGCGGGGCCTAGCACAGATACGCAGTATTTT. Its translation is CASSLRAGPSTDTQYF.

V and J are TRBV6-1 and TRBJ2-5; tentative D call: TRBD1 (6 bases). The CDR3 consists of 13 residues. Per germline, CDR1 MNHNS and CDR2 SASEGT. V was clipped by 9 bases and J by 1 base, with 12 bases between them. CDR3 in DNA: TGTGCCAGTTACGGGACACTCCAAGAGACCCAGTACTTC. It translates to CASYGTLQETQYF.

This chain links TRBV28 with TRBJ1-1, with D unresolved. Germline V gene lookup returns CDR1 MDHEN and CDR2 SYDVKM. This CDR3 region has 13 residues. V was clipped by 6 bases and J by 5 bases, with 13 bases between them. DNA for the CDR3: TGTGCCAGCAGCCCCGGGGTTAGGACTGAAGCTTTCTTT. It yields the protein CASSPGVRTEAFF.

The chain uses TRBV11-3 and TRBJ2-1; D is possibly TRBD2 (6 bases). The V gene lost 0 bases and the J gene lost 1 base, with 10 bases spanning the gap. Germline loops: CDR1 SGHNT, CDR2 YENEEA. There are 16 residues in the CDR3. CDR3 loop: CASSLDGGKSYNEQFF. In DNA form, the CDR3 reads TGTGCCAGCAGCTTAGATGGCGGGAAGTCCTACAATGAGCAGTTCTTC.

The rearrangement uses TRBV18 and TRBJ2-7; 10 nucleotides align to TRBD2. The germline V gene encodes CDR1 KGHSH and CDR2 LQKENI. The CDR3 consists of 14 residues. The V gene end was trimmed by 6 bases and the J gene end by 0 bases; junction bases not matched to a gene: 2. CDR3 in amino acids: CASSPSGSSYEQYF. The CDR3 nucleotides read TGTGCCAGCTCGCCTAGCGGGAGCTCCTACGAGCAGTACTTC.

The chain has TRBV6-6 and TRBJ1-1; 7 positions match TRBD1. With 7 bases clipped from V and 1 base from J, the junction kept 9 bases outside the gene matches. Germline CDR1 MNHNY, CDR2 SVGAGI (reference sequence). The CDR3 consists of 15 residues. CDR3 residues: CASTPQDRSNTEAFF. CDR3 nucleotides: TGTGCCAGCACCCCCCAGGACAGGTCGAACACTGAAGCTTTCTTT.

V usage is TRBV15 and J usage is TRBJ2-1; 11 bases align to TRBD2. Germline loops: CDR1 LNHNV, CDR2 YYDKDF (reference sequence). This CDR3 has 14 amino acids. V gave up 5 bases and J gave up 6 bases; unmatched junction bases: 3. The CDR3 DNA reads TGTGCCACCAGCCGGACTAGCGGGTCCAATGAGCAGTTCTTC. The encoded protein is CATSRTSGSNEQFF.

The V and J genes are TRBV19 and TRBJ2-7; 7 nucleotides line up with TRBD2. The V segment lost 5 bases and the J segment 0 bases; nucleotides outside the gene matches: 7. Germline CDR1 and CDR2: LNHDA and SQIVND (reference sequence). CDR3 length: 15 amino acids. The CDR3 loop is CASSGGGAASYEQYF. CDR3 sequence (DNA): TGTGCCAGTAGTGGGGGAGGGGCAGCCTCCTACGAGCAGTACTTC.

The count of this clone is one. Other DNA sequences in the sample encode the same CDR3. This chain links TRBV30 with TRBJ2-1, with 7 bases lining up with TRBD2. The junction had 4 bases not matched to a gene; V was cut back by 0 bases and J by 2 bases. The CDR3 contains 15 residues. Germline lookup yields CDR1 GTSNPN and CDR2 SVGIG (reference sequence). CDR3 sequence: CAWSVRAGAYNEQFF. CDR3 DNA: TGTGCCTGGAGTGTACGGGCGGGAGCCTACAATGAGCAGTTCTTC. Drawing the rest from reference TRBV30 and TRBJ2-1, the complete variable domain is SQTIHQWPATLVQPVGSPLSLECTVEGTSNPNLYWYRQAAGRGLQLLFYSVGIGQISSEVPQNLSASRPQDRQFILSSKKLLLSDSGFYLCAWSVRAGAYNEQFFGPGTRLTVL.

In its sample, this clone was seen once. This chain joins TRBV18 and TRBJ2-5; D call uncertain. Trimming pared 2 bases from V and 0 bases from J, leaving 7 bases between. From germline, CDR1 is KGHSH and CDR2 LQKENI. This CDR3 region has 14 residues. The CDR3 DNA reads TGTGCCAGCTCACCAGAGCACCACCAAGAGACCCAGTACTTC. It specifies CASSPEHHQETQYF.

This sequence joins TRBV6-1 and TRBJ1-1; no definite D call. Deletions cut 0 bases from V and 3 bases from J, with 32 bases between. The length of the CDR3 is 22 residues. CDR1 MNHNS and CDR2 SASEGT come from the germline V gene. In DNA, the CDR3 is TGTGCCAGCAGTGAAGCGGGTACACCATATTTTGTGGGTCGCGCGAGGGACACTGAAGCTTTCTTT. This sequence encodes CASSEAGTPYFVGRARDTEAFF.

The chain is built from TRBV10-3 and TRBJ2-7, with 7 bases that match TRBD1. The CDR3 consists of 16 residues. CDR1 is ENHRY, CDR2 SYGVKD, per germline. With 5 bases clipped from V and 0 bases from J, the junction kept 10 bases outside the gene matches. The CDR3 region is CAISNGLTGSSYEQYF. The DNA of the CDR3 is TGTGCCATCAGTAATGGCCTGACAGGGTCCTCCTACGAGCAGTACTTC.

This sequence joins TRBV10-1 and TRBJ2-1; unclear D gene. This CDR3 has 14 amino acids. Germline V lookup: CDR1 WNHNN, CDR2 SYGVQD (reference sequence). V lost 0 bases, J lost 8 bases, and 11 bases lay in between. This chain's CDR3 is CASSESGLSDEQFF. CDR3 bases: TGCGCCAGCAGTGAGTCTGGGCTATCGGATGAGCAGTTCTTC.

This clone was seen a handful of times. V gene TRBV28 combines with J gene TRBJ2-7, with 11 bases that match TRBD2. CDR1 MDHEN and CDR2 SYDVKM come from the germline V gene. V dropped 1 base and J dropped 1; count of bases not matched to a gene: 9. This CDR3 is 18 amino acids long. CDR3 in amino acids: CASSLSGLAGGRSYEQYF. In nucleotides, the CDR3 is TGTGCCAGCAGTTTATCTGGGCTAGCGGGGGGAAGATCCTACGAGCAGTACTTC. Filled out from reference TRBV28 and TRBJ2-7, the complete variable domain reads DVKVTQSSRYLVKRTGEKVFLECVQDMDHENMFWYRQDPGLGLRLIYFSYDVKMKEKGDIPEGYSVSREKKERFSLILESASTNQTSMYLCASSLSGLAGGRSYEQYFGPGTRLTVT.

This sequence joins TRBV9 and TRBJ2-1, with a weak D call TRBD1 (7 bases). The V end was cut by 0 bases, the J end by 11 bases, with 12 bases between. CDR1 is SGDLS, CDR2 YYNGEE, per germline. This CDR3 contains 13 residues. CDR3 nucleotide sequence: TGTGCCAGCAGCGTAGTCGGAGGGGGCAAGCAGTTCTTC. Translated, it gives CASSVVGGGKQFF.

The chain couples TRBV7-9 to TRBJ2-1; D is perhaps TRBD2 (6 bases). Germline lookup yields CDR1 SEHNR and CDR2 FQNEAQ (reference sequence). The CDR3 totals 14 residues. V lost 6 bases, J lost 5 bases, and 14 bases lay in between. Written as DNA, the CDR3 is TGTGCCAGCAGATTGATGGAGGGCCACAATGAGCAGTTCTTC. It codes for CASRLMEGHNEQFF.

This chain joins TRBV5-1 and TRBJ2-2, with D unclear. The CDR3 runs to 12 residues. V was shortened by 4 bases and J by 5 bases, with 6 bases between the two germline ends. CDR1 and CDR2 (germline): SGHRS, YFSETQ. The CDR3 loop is CASSRATGELFF. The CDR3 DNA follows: TGCGCCAGCAGCAGAGCTACCGGGGAGCTGTTTTTT.

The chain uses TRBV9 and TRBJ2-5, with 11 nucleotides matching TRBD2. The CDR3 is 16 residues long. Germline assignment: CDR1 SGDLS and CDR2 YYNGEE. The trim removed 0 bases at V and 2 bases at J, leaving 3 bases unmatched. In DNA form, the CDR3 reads TGTGCCAGCAGCGTAGGACTAGCGGGGATTCAAGAGACCCAGTACTTC. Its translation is CASSVGLAGIQETQYF.